Listed below are T cell receptor beta chains from one sample, sequenced in a study of Graves' ophthalmopathy and Graves' hyperthyroidism. Each CDR3 protein is one row after TCRdb ran MiXCR on the multiplex PCR reads. This table holds about 740,000 distinct CDR3 sequences, 40% found once. Sequencing was carried out using peripheral blood. The receptors come from an adult man with Graves' ophthalmopathy. CDR3s leave out the opening cysteine and the closing phenylalanine or tryptophan. The order of the fields is CDR3 protein, clone size, V gene. The size entry is marked missing in some rows and otherwise reads once, few, many or a size class.

cdr3_aa: SAMRGISGLGNQPQH; clone_size: -; v_call: TRBV20-1
cdr3_aa: SVRDRNTGEQY; clone_size: -; v_call: TRBV29-1
cdr3_aa: ASRDEQGDTEAF; clone_size: -; v_call: TRBV19
cdr3_aa: AISDAEGSPLH; clone_size: -; v_call: TRBV10-3
cdr3_aa: ASSPRGSGANVLT; clone_size: many; v_call: TRBV19
cdr3_aa: ASSTSLTLGRDQPQH; clone_size: -; v_call: TRBV11-1
cdr3_aa: ATSEGARGVLGNQPQH; clone_size: many; v_call: TRBV24-1
cdr3_aa: ARLYGYT; clone_size: few; v_call: TRBV9
cdr3_aa: ASSSMGHYEQY; clone_size: few; v_call: TRBV12-3/TRBV12-4
cdr3_aa: ASSSRGGINEKLF; clone_size: -; v_call: TRBV10-3
cdr3_aa: ASSLSEGNYGYA; clone_size: once; v_call: TRBV12-3/TRBV12-4
cdr3_aa: ARSPPGVAGDHEQY; clone_size: -; v_call: TRBV19
cdr3_aa: ASSLARTGPYGYT; clone_size: many; v_call: TRBV7-2
cdr3_aa: ASSKGSDTYEQY; clone_size: few; v_call: TRBV19
cdr3_aa: TSSLQGYGEAF; clone_size: once; v_call: TRBV7-3
cdr3_aa: ANSPDRANGYT; clone_size: -; v_call: TRBV19
cdr3_aa: ASSAVRQETQY; clone_size: many; v_call: TRBV2